A single sample gave rise to the 24 T cell receptor beta chains below, sequenced in a study of post-analysis software for immune sequencing data. These receptors' antigens are unknown. Study-level results: When patients were compared with controls, about five TRBV segments were more frequent, TRBV5-6, TRBV5-1 and TRBV20-1 among them.

cDNA libraries for TCR beta contained unique molecular identifiers. In TCRdb, the PCR reads were re-called with MiXCR into one record per CDR3 protein. Altogether over 150,000 distinct CDR3 sequences are present, about 32% being singletons, with the ten largest covering about 1.6%. Sequences were obtained from blood. All receptors come from a girl aged 5-17 years with multiple sclerosis.

About this clonotype itself: This could be a read error, since a much larger clone is one nucleotide away. The J gene is TRBJ2-1, the V gene TRBV12-3 or TRBV12-4; possibly TRBD1 or TRBD2 for D (6 bases each). This CDR3 contains 19 residues. Trimming shortened V by 3 bases and J by 6 bases, and 27 bases separated the two germline ends. DNA for the CDR3: TGTGCCAGCAGTTTTAAGGGCAGGGGACTCCTTGTGGAGGGCAATGAGCAGTTCTTC. Its translation: CASSFKGRGLLVEGNEQFF.

This clonotype was detected a few times. The gene calls are TRBV20-1 and TRBJ2-5; TRBD2 might be the D (5 bases). V shed 5 bases and J shed 4 bases, with 20 bases lying between them. The CDR3 contains 15 residues. Per germline, CDR1 DFQATT and CDR2 SNEGSKA (reference sequence). CDR3 sequence (DNA): TGCAGTGCTCAGTCAATCCCCGGGAAAGGAGAGACCCAGTACTTC. Amino acids: CSAQSIPGKGETQYF.

This clonotype has a count of ten or more. The DNA of the CDR3 is TGTGCCAGCAGTTTAGGAGCGGGAGGGGTCTACGAGCAGTACTTC. Translating gives CASSLGAGGVYEQYF. V and J are TRBV12-3 or TRBV12-4 and TRBJ2-7, with TRBD2 matching 10 bases. V shed 1 base and J 3 bases; nucleotides not matched to a gene: 3. This CDR3 has 15 residues.

The chain uses TRBV20-1 and TRBJ2-7; 8 bases are shared with TRBD1. The V gene's germline CDR1 is DFQATT and CDR2 SNEGSKA (reference sequence). This CDR3 comprises 13 residues. V shed 5 bases and J 3 bases; nucleotides not matched to a gene: 6. This CDR3 reads CSAPDREIYEQYF. DNA for the CDR3: TGCAGTGCTCCGGACAGGGAGATCTACGAGCAGTACTTC.

The CDR3 nucleotides read TGCAGTGCTAGCGCTCTAGGGGGGCCGGGCAATCAGCCCCAGCATTTT. This codes for CSASALGGPGNQPQHF. The V gene is TRBV20-1, the J gene TRBJ1-5; TRBD1 might be the D (6 bases). The CDR3 is 16 amino acids. The germline gives CDR1 DFQATT, CDR2 SNEGSKA (reference sequence). Trimming took off 3 bases at V and 2 bases at J, with 17 bases between the two ends.

This clonotype has just one count. The rearrangement links TRBV5-1 to TRBJ2-7; TRBD2 matches at 16 bases. Per germline, CDR1 SGHRS and CDR2 YFSETQ. V lost 3 bases to trimming and J lost 7 bases; unmatched junction nucleotides: 7. The CDR3 runs to 16 residues. CDR3 sequence (DNA): TGCGCCAGCAGCTCGGGACTAGCGGGAGGGAAAAATGAGCAGTACTTC. As protein: CASSSGLAGGKNEQYF.

This clonotype has a count of ten or more. At one of its ends the junction is not consistent with the germline gene, which may arise from a read error. The V gene is TRBV12-3 or TRBV12-4, the J gene TRBJ2-7; D perhaps matches TRBD2 (6 bases). The CDR3 consists of 13 residues. In nucleotides, the CDR3 is TGTGCCAGCAGGTTAGCGGCATCCTACGAGCAGTACTTC. The encoded protein is CASRLAASYEQYF.

This clonotype was found many times. The chain has TRBV20-1 and TRBJ2-7; weak D call: TRBD1 (5 bases). The CDR3 runs 14 residues. V gave up 1 base and J gave up 2 bases, with 12 bases separating them. The germline V gene has CDR1 DFQATT and CDR2 SNEGSKA (reference sequence). CDR3 sequence (DNA): TGCAGTGCTAGAGTGCCTCAGGGCCCCTACGAGCAGTACTTC. The encoded protein is CSARVPQGPYEQYF.

The chain has TRBV7-6 and TRBJ2-1; D uncertain. The CDR3 contains 17 residues. Germline assignment: CDR1 SGHVS and CDR2 FNYEAQ. Deletions cut 0 bases from V and 2 bases from J, with 14 bases between. The CDR3 DNA is TGTGCCAGCAGCTTAGCAGGCCCATCCAACCCCTACAATGAGCAGTTCTTC. It is translated as CASSLAGPSNPYNEQFF. Full variable domain (remainder filled in from reference TRBV7-6 and TRBJ2-1): GAGVSQSPRYKVTKRGQDVALRCDPISGHVSLYWYRQALGQGPEFLTYFNYEAQQDKSGLPNDRFSAERPEGSISTLTIQRTEQRDSAMYRCASSLAGPSNPYNEQFFGPGTRLTVL.

The chain employs TRBV12-3 or TRBV12-4 and TRBJ1-4; D not resolved. The CDR3 is made up of 14 amino acids. The V end was cut by 6 bases, the J end by 4 bases, with 12 bases between. The CDR3 reads CASRREKFNEKLFF. The CDR3 nucleotides read TGTGCCAGCAGGCGAGAGAAGTTTAATGAAAAACTGTTTTTT.

This clonotype showed up just a few times. The rearrangement joins TRBV27 to TRBJ1-4; weak D call: TRBD1 (6 bases). Per the germline V gene, CDR1 is MNHEY and CDR2 is SMNVEV (reference sequence). Trimming removed 1 base from V and 7 bases from J, with 16 bases in between. This CDR3 spans 16 amino acids. CDR3 protein: CASSLFAGGRSEKLFF. The CDR3 region has the DNA TGTGCCAGCAGTTTATTTGCTGGGGGGCGGAGTGAAAAACTGTTTTTT.

This clonotype was detected ten times or more. J is TRBJ2-3 and V is TRBV3-1, with D possibly being TRBD2 (5 bases). Looked up from germline, CDR1 is LGHDT and CDR2 is YNNKEL (reference sequence). The V and J ends lost 0 bases and 5 bases respectively, with 18 bases between them. The CDR3 is made up of 17 amino acids. The CDR3, as DNA: TGTGCCAGCAGCCAAGATCGGTCAGCGTTACGGGGAGATACGCAGTATTTT. It codes for CASSQDRSALRGDTQYF.

The V call is TRBV10-1, the J call TRBJ1-1; no clear D gene. V lost 3 bases and J 1 base, leaving 6 bases between the germline ends. The CDR3 contains 13 residues. Germline loops: CDR1 WNHNN, CDR2 SYGVQD (reference sequence). The CDR3 protein is CASSDNQNTEAFF. DNA for the CDR3: TGCGCCAGCAGTGACAACCAGAACACTGAAGCTTTCTTT.

The table lists this clonotype with many counts. This chain links TRBV25-1 with TRBJ2-1; 10 bases are a match to TRBD2. The CDR3 is made up of 15 amino acids. The germline gives CDR1 MGHDK, CDR2 SYGVNS. The trim removed 4 bases at V and 9 bases at J, leaving 9 bases unmatched. The DNA for the CDR3 is TGTGCCAGCAGTGGCGGGGCTAGCGGGAGAGTTGAGCAGTTCTTC. Its translation: CASSGGASGRVEQFF.

There are many counts of this clonotype. The rearrangement links TRBV4-1 to TRBJ2-3; 8 nucleotides match TRBD2. Trimming took 2 bases from V and 3 from J; bases not matched to a gene: 7. The CDR3 runs to 16 residues. Germline CDR1 MGHRA, CDR2 YSYEKL. The CDR3 loop is CASSQTLAARTDTQYF. DNA for the CDR3: TGCGCCAGCAGCCAAACACTAGCGGCGAGAACAGATACGCAGTATTTT.

This clonotype appeared many times. The chain is built from TRBV20-1 and TRBJ2-1; 11 positions match TRBD2. The J segment lost 5 bases and the V segment lost 1 base, leaving 7 bases of the junction unmatched. Per the germline V gene, CDR1 is DFQATT and CDR2 is SNEGSKA (reference sequence). The CDR3 has 16 amino acids. CDR3 nucleotide sequence: TGCAGTGCTAGAGGGGCTAGCGGGAGGAGGAACAATGAGCAGTTCTTC. It codes for CSARGASGRRNNEQFF.

Concerning this clonotype: This may be a read error, as it is one base from a much larger clone. V is TRBV5-1 and J is TRBJ2-7, with 10 bases lining up with TRBD2. CDR1 is SGHRS and CDR2 is YFSETQ in the germline V gene. The CDR3 runs to 15 residues. As DNA, the CDR3 is TGCGCCAGTCGGACGGGACTAGCGAGATCCTTCGAGCAGTACTTC. Translated, it gives CASRTGLARSFEQYF.

The table lists this clonotype with a few counts. V is TRBV4-1 and J is TRBJ2-6; 7 bases line up with TRBD1. Germline V CDR1 and CDR2: MGHRA, YSYEKL. V was clipped by 5 bases and J by 2 bases; unmatched bases: 12. This CDR3 is 18 amino acids long. The CDR3 reads CASSNLGTAMTGANVLTF. CDR3 nucleotides: TGCGCCAGCAGCAACCTAGGGACAGCAATGACTGGGGCCAACGTCCTGACTTTC.

The CDR3 is CASSESSGGSYEQYF. The CDR3 DNA reads TGTGCCAGCAGTGAGTCCTCGGGGGGATCCTACGAGCAGTACTTC. This sequence joins TRBV25-1 and TRBJ2-7; 7 bases map to TRBD2. The germline gives CDR1 MGHDK, CDR2 SYGVNS. The junction had 6 bases not matched to a gene; V was cut back by 3 bases and J by 1 base. The CDR3 has 15 residues.

Many counts were recorded for this clonotype. In DNA, the CDR3 is TGTGCCAGCAGCCCCCAGGGAGGGCCTGACAAAAACATTCAGTACTTC. Translation: CASSPQGGPDKNIQYF. V gene TRBV12-3 or TRBV12-4 combines with J gene TRBJ2-4; 7 nucleotides agree with TRBD2. Trimming at V came to 6 bases and at J to 3 bases, leaving 11 bases not matched to a gene. The CDR3 runs 16 residues.

The V gene is TRBV9, the J gene TRBJ2-7, with 7 nucleotides matching TRBD2. The CDR3 spans 17 residues. The germline V gene encodes CDR1 SGDLS and CDR2 YYNGEE. The junction had 19 bases not matched to a gene; V was cut back by 3 bases and J by 7 bases. The CDR3 DNA reads TGTGCCAGCAGCGATAATCTTATGACTAGCACGGGGAATGAGCAGTACTTC. It specifies CASSDNLMTSTGNEQYF.

V and J are TRBV9 and TRBJ2-1; 16 nucleotides match TRBD2. Germline CDR1 reads SGDLS; CDR2 reads YYNGEE. V lost 2 bases to trimming and J lost 7 bases; unmatched junction nucleotides: 3. The CDR3 is 16 amino acids. The CDR3: CASSVGLAGGWNEQFF. For the CDR3, the DNA is TGTGCCAGCAGCGTGGGACTAGCGGGAGGGTGGAATGAGCAGTTCTTC.

This clonotype has a handful of counts. A much larger clone lies one base from this, so it may be a read error. The rearrangement links TRBV15 to TRBJ2-3; weak D call: TRBD2 (6 bases). V was shortened by 5 bases and J by 3 bases, with 18 bases between the two germline ends. Germline-derived CDR1 and CDR2 are LNHNV and YYDKDF (reference sequence). CDR3 length: 16 amino acids. CDR3 sequence reads: CATSATPRGGTDTQYF. The CDR3 coding sequence is TGTGCCACCAGCGCAACCCCAAGAGGAGGGACAGATACGCAGTATTTT.

The chain recombines TRBV11-2 with TRBJ1-1; D is possibly TRBD1 (5 bases). The length of the CDR3 is 17 residues. Trimming removed 2 bases from V and 0 bases from J, with 16 bases in between. CDR1 SGHAT and CDR2 FQNNGV come from the germline V gene. CDR3: CASSLWIQASLNTEAFF. The CDR3 bases are TGTGCCAGCAGCTTATGGATACAGGCTTCTTTGAACACTGAAGCTTTCTTT.